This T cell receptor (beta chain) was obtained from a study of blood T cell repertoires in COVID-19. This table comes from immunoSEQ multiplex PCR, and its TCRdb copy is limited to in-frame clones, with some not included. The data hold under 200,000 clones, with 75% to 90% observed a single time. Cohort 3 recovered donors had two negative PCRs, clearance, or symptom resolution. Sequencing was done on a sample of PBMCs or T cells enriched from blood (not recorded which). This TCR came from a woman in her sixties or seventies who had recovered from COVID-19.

CDR3 amino acids: CASSQAALGGGEQYF. The DNA for the CDR3 is TGTGCCAGCAGCCAAGCTGCGCTAGGGGGGGGCGAGCAGTACTTC. The V gene is TRBV3-1 (or the pseudogene TRBV3-2), the J gene TRBJ2-7, with a possible D match to TRBD2 (7 bases). The germline V and J ends were trimmed by 1 base and 6 bases, with 16 bases remaining between them. Germline CDR1 reads LGHDT; CDR2 reads YNNKEL (reference sequence). There are 15 residues in the CDR3.